Each of the 31 T cell receptor beta chains below was sequenced from the same sample in a study of T cells in Graves' hyperthyroidism and ophthalmopathy (dated by TCRdb to between 2019 and 2020). The receptor library was made with multiplex PCR. Sequencing instrument: Illumina HiSeq 2000. The TCR beta CDR3 regions were amplified from RNA transcripts. The TCR CDR3 was subjected to a first round of RT-PCR using the HTBI primer set and the Qiagen OneStep RT-PCR kit. TCRdb reprocessing: public reads trimmed at Q25 with fastp, clones called with MiXCR, in-frame beta chains kept. Entries are consolidated by CDR3 protein sequence, retaining the most common genes and DNA. The sample includes approximately 610,000 distinct CDR3 sequences, with roughly a sixth observed a single time. The ten largest make up 15% to 20% of the sample. Sequencing was done on a sample of blood. The receptors originated from a woman under 30 with Graves' hyperthyroidism.

This clonotype was recorded at least ten times. This chain joins TRBV3-1 and TRBJ1-2; D gene unclear. V was shortened by 4 bases and J by 1 base, with 13 bases between the two germline ends. The length of the CDR3 is 15 residues. Germline CDR1 LGHDT, CDR2 YNNKEL (reference sequence). This CDR3 reads CASSRTQQSNYGYTF. The DNA of the CDR3 is TGTGCCAGCAGCCGAACACAACAGAGTAACTATGGCTACACCTTC.

In its sample, this clonotype was seen many times. The V and J genes are TRBV6-2 or TRBV6-3 and TRBJ2-1; D gene ambiguous. CDR1 is MNHEY and CDR2 is SVGEGT in the germline V gene. V shed 6 bases and J shed 0 bases, with 12 bases lying between them. This CDR3 is built from 15 residues. The CDR3 DNA is TGTGCCAGCAGGGAAGGTCGCTACTCCTACAATGAGCAGTTCTTC. Amino acid sequence: CASREGRYSYNEQFF.

In its sample, this clonotype was seen a few times. This may be a read error, as it is one base from a much larger clone. The rearrangement joins TRBV27 to TRBJ2-1; tentative D call: TRBD1 (5 bases). The CDR3 extends over 15 amino acids. Germline CDR1 and CDR2: MNHEY and SMNVEV (reference sequence). CDR3 DNA: TGTGCCAGCAGCTACCGGACACCCACCTACAATGAGCAGCTCTTC. It yields the protein CASSYRTPTYNEQLF.

The CDR3, as DNA: TGTGCCATCGGTGCCGCGAGGGATGAAAAACTGTTTTTT. This encodes CAIGAARDEKLFF. The chain recombines TRBV10-3 with TRBJ1-4, with D hard to call. V lost 8 bases to trimming and J lost 6 bases, with 13 bases between them. CDR1 ENHRY and CDR2 SYGVKD come from the germline V gene. This CDR3 has 13 residues.

This clonotype was observed a few times. J is TRBJ1-3 and V is TRBV20-1; D is undetermined. V lost 3 bases and J lost 0, with 6 bases in between. Per the germline V gene, CDR1 is DFQATT and CDR2 is SNEGSKA (reference sequence). The CDR3 is 13 residues long. The CDR3 coding sequence is TGCAGTGCTAGGGTCAGCTCTGGAAACACCATATATTTT. This codes for CSARVSSGNTIYF.

The V and J genes are TRBV6-1 and TRBJ2-7, with 7 bases identical to TRBD1. The CDR3 spans 14 residues. Germline-derived CDR1 and CDR2 are MNHNS and SASEGT. Unmatched junction bases numbered 7, after V lost 5 bases and J lost 3 bases. CDR3 loop: CASSPQTGHYEQYF. CDR3 in DNA: TGTGCCAGCAGTCCGCAGACAGGGCACTACGAGCAGTACTTC.

Ten or more counts support this clonotype. J is TRBJ1-1 and V is TRBV5-1; D possibly corresponds to TRBD1 (5 bases). The germline V gene encodes CDR1 SGHRS and CDR2 YFSETQ. The length of the CDR3 is 14 residues. Trimming shortened V by 1 base and J by 2 bases, and 9 bases separated the two germline ends. DNA of the CDR3: TGCGCCAGCAGCTTGTCCAGGGTTAACACTGAAGCTTTCTTT. Protein sequence: CASSLSRVNTEAFF.

There are many counts of this clonotype. The CDR3 region is CASSLMGSSFSSYEQYF. The CDR3 DNA reads as TGTGCCAGCAGCTTAATGGGGAGTAGCTTTAGCTCCTACGAGCAGTACTTC. The V gene is TRBV7-2, the J gene TRBJ2-7, with a possible D match to TRBD2 (5 bases). The CDR3 consists of 17 residues. V lost 2 bases to trimming and J lost 0 bases, with 17 bases between them. Per the germline V gene, CDR1 is SGHTA and CDR2 is FQGNSA.

In its sample, this clonotype was seen many times. The rearrangement uses TRBV18 and TRBJ2-3; D is undetermined. The CDR3 totals 15 residues. The V end was cut by 2 bases, the J end by 6 bases, with 15 bases between. Germline assignment: CDR1 KGHSH and CDR2 LQKENI. The CDR3 DNA is TGTGCCAGCTCACCAGCAGGTCGCGATAGCGATACGCAGTATTTT. This sequence encodes CASSPAGRDSDTQYF.

J is TRBJ1-1 and V is TRBV4-2; D perhaps matches TRBD1 (5 bases). The germline CDR1 and CDR2 sequences are LGHNA and YNFKEQ. This CDR3 region has 16 residues. V was shortened by 0 bases and J by 1 base, with 12 bases between the two germline ends. CDR3 residues: CASSQDLTGSNTEAFF. The DNA for the CDR3 is TGTGCCAGCAGCCAAGATCTCACAGGATCGAACACTGAAGCTTTCTTT.

V and J are TRBV12-3 or TRBV12-4 and TRBJ2-2; 13 bases are shared with TRBD2. CDR3 length: 18 residues. Germline trimming cut 7 bases from V and 1 base from J; bases unmatched to any gene: 9. The CDR3 is CASTRTSGGARNTGELFF. CDR3 in DNA: TGTGCCAGCACCCGGACTAGCGGGGGAGCTCGGAACACCGGGGAGCTGTTTTTT.

The genes are TRBV5-1 and TRBJ1-1; a weak D match, TRBD1 (6 bases). With 2 bases removed from V and 4 bases from J, the gap between germline ends came to 12 bases. The CDR3 has 14 amino acids. The germline CDR1 and CDR2 sequences are SGHRS and YFSETQ. CDR3 DNA: TGCGCCAGCAGCTTCCAGGGGAAGAGCACTGAAGCTTTCTTT. Residues: CASSFQGKSTEAFF.

This clonotype was recorded at least ten times. The chain is built from TRBV5-1 and TRBJ1-1; a possible D gene is TRBD1 (6 bases). This CDR3 contains 14 residues. The germline V and J ends were trimmed by 6 bases and 1 base, with 13 bases remaining between them. Germline V gives CDR1 SGHRS, CDR2 YFSETQ. CDR3 residues: CASKHPGQNTEAFF. CDR3 DNA sequence: TGCGCCAGCAAACACCCGGGACAGAACACTGAAGCTTTCTTT.

The chain employs TRBV20-1 and TRBJ2-2; TRBD2 agrees at 14 bases. The germline V gene has CDR1 DFQATT and CDR2 SNEGSKA (reference sequence). J gave up 4 bases and V 4 bases, and 8 bases lay outside the gene matches. The CDR3 is made up of 17 amino acids. The CDR3 DNA sequence: TGCAGTGCTATAATACCGGGACTAGCGGGAGTCACCGGGGAGCTGTTTTTT. Its translation is CSAIIPGLAGVTGELFF.

This clonotype has just a few counts. The J gene is TRBJ2-3, the V gene TRBV29-1; the D gene is possibly TRBD1 (6 bases). V dropped 0 bases and J dropped 9 bases, with 19 bases sitting between them. Germline loops: CDR1 SQVTM, CDR2 ANQGSEA. The CDR3 is 15 residues long. CDR3 in amino acids: CSVEETMAGVDTQYF. DNA of the CDR3: TGCAGCGTTGAAGAGACGATGGCAGGGGTGGACACGCAGTATTTT.

Concerning this clonotype: One end of the junction varies from germline; a read error may be responsible. V usage is TRBV3-1 and J usage is TRBJ2-2, with TRBD2 matching 9 bases. The CDR3 spans 16 residues. CDR1 and CDR2 from the germline V gene are LGHDT and YNNKEL (reference sequence). CDR3 sequence reads: CASSQILAGNGGGLFF. CDR3 sequence (DNA): TGTGCCAGCAGCCAAATCCTAGCGGGAAATGGCGGGGGGCTGTTTTTT.

This clonotype showed up just a few times. A much larger clone differs from this one at a single base, so this may be a read error. For the CDR3, the DNA is TGTGCCAGCAGCATGATCAATGAGCAGTTCTTC. This translates into CASSMINEQFF. The V call is TRBV12-3 or TRBV12-4, the J call TRBJ2-1, with D unresolved. V gave up 6 bases and J gave up 6 bases, with 6 bases separating them. This CDR3 contains 11 residues.

This clonotype was recorded a few times. The rearrangement joins TRBV12-3 or TRBV12-4 to TRBJ1-2; D is ambiguous. V dropped 6 bases and J dropped 6 bases, with 14 bases sitting between them. The CDR3 runs to 13 residues. The CDR3 DNA reads as TGTGCCAGCAGCAATGGACTCTGGGATGGCTACACCTTC. Amino acid sequence: CASSNGLWDGYTF.

The chain links TRBV3-1 to TRBJ2-1; D unresolved. There are 12 residues in the CDR3. From germline, CDR1 is LGHDT and CDR2 YNNKEL (reference sequence). V lost 1 base to trimming and J lost 9 bases, with 7 bases between them. CDR3 sequence (DNA): TGTGCCAGCAGCCAAGTGGTAAGTGAGCAGTTCTTC. Amino acids: CASSQVVSEQFF.

This clonotype was picked up many times. The chain recombines TRBV28 with TRBJ1-1; D remains ambiguous. The V gene's germline CDR1 is MDHEN and CDR2 SYDVKM. V was trimmed by 2 bases and J by 1 base, leaving 5 bases between them. This CDR3 spans 13 amino acids. Here the CDR3 DNA reads TGTGCCAGCAGTTTACGGTCGAACACTGAAGCTTTCTTT. It is translated as CASSLRSNTEAFF.

This clonotype was found a few times. The chain has TRBV27 and TRBJ1-3; 7 nucleotides line up with TRBD1. V lost 4 bases to trimming and J lost 1 base; unmatched junction nucleotides: 4. From germline, CDR1 is MNHEY and CDR2 SMNVEV (reference sequence). There are 15 residues in the CDR3. The CDR3 here is CASSSRGMSGNTIYF. CDR3 DNA: TGTGCCAGCAGTTCCAGGGGGATGTCTGGAAACACCATATATTTT.

This chain links TRBV6-2 or TRBV6-3 with TRBJ2-1; TRBD2 matches 7 bases. Germline lookup yields CDR1 MNHEY and CDR2 SVGEGT. Trimming took 6 bases from V and 5 from J; bases not matched to a gene: 4. The length of the CDR3 is 13 residues. The CDR3 DNA sequence: TGTGCCAGCAGCGGGGCGGGGGACAATGAGCAGTTCTTC. It translates to CASSGAGDNEQFF.

This clonotype was counted ten times or more. The V call is TRBV24-1, the J call TRBJ1-1, with TRBD1 matching 8 bases. The CDR3 spans 15 residues. V dropped 4 bases and J dropped 6; count of bases not matched to a gene: 9. CDR1 and CDR2 from the germline V gene are KGHDR and SFDVKD. The CDR3 loop reads CATSDTGQGKPEAFF. CDR3 nucleotides: TGTGCCACCAGTGACACTGGACAGGGTAAACCTGAAGCTTTCTTT.

The chain uses TRBV11-3 and TRBJ1-3; D is unclear. The germline V and J ends were trimmed by 0 bases and 7 bases, with 7 bases remaining between them. Germline loops: CDR1 SGHNT, CDR2 YENEEA. The CDR3 contains 13 residues. DNA for the CDR3: TGTGCCAGCAGCTTAGATCCGGTGAACACCATATATTTT. Protein sequence: CASSLDPVNTIYF.

This clonotype was observed a few times. The gene calls are TRBV5-1 and TRBJ2-5; TRBD1 matches 10 bases. CDR3 length equals 15 residues. Trimming took 0 bases from V and 4 from J; bases not matched to a gene: 3. Per the germline V gene, CDR1 is SGHRS and CDR2 is YFSETQ. The CDR3 here is CASSLEGTGVETQYF. The CDR3 coding sequence is TGCGCCAGCAGCTTGGAAGGGACAGGGGTAGAGACCCAGTACTTC.

This clonotype was observed at least ten times. The chain recombines TRBV29-1 with TRBJ1-1; D remains unclear. V was clipped by 3 bases and J by 4 bases, with 18 bases between them. This CDR3 region has 15 residues. Germline CDR1 reads SQVTM; CDR2 reads ANQGSEA. The CDR3 sequence: CSVDPSQTSFTEAFF. The CDR3 DNA reads TGCAGCGTTGACCCAAGTCAGACTAGCTTCACTGAAGCTTTCTTT.

This clonotype occurred many times. The V gene is TRBV7-2, the J gene TRBJ2-7; D is unresolved. The germline V gene encodes CDR1 SGHTA and CDR2 FQGNSA. The germline V and J ends were trimmed by 3 bases and 0 bases, with 6 bases remaining between them. This CDR3 contains 13 residues. CDR3 DNA: TGTGCCAGCAGCTTCGGTCTCTCCTACGAGCAGTACTTC. Its protein product is CASSFGLSYEQYF.

In this sample, this clonotype turned up many times. This chain joins TRBV28 and TRBJ1-5; D is uncertain. This CDR3 region has 15 residues. V was cut by 6 bases and J by 0 bases, with 12 bases left in between. Germline-derived CDR1 and CDR2 are MDHEN and SYDVKM. This CDR3 is CASSLAGDSNQPQHF. DNA of the CDR3: TGTGCCAGCAGCTTGGCCGGGGATAGCAATCAGCCCCAGCATTTT.

The chain carries TRBV6-5 and TRBJ2-7; a possible D gene is TRBD2 (5 bases). Germline V gene lookup returns CDR1 MNHEY and CDR2 SVGAGI. This CDR3 has 14 amino acids. V was clipped by 0 bases and J by 3 bases, with 9 bases between them. The CDR3 spells CASSYSPGNYEQYF. For the CDR3, the DNA is TGTGCCAGCAGTTACTCGCCCGGGAACTACGAGCAGTACTTC.

This clonotype was detected once. The rearrangement joins TRBV5-5 to TRBJ1-5; D remains unclear. The CDR3 is 19 residues long. Germline V gene data show CDR1 as SGHKS and CDR2 as YYEKEE (reference sequence). V shed 4 bases and J shed 0 bases, with 23 bases lying between them. CDR3 amino acids: CASSSPTNTPGYSNQPQHF. CDR3 sequence (DNA): TGTGCCAGCAGCAGTCCCACCAATACCCCAGGATATAGCAATCAGCCCCAGCATTTT.

About this clonotype: This sequence may be a read error, since a much larger clone differs from it by one base. This chain joins TRBV3-1 and TRBJ2-5; 8 bases map to TRBD2. The CDR3 has 14 residues. Per the germline V gene, CDR1 is LGHDT and CDR2 is YNNKEL (reference sequence). The CDR3, as DNA: TGTGCCAGCAGCCTATCGGGACTAGAAGAGACCGAGTACTTC. It codes for CASSLSGLEETEYF.